This TCR beta chain was sequenced in a study of cytomegalovirus exposure and HLA in healthy donors. Study outcomes and limitations: An apparent linkage of common viral pathogens to several of the most significant clusters emerged in a later analysis. In a later analysis, V- and J-gene trimming of beta chains associated with a DCLRE1C missense variant, replicated independently.

Nominally healthy donors were sampled, though unrecorded immune exposures were likely. Germline V gene sequence: CDR1 SQVTM, CDR2 ANQGSEA. CDR3 length equals 16 residues. Trimming took 6 bases from V and 3 from J; bases not matched to a gene: 11. A multiplex PCR was run with 60 Vbeta primers and 13 Jbeta primers. Clones were read by immunoSEQ multiplex PCR, and TCRdb kept only the in-frame ones, dropping some. The sample carries about 120,000 clones, 75% to 90% recorded once. About this clone itself: The antigen remains undetermined.

The chain recombines TRBV29-1 with TRBJ2-1, with 10 bases identical to TRBD2. This receptor was taken from a man aged 18 to 35 in good health and CMV-seropositive. Sequenced material: PBMCs. Here the CDR3 reads CSVLGLAKSVYNEQFF. In DNA, the CDR3 is TGCAGCGTCCTGGGACTAGCGAAGTCCGTCTACAATGAGCAGTTCTTC.